Each of the 10 T cell receptor beta chains below was sequenced from the same sample in a study of CD8+CD57+ T cells in acquired aplastic anemia. It was patients with CD8+CD57+ cell expansion by flow cytometry who were chosen for sequencing. The TCR beta profiling, which covered VDJ combination and CDR3 sequence, was carried out using genomic DNA as the template. TCRdb used MiXCR to reprocess the reads, holding one entry per CDR3 protein. The data show tens of thousands of distinct CDR3 sequences, under 80% seen once. The sample taken for sequencing was sorted CD4+, CD8+, or CD8+CD57+ T cells (not recorded which) from PBMCs. The receptors come from a human donor with aplastic anemia.

The chain carries TRBV2 and TRBJ2-5, with 9 bases aligning to TRBD1. The CDR3 spans 14 residues. V gave up 8 bases and J gave up 5 bases; unmatched junction bases: 9. The germline CDR1 and CDR2 sequences are SNHLY and FYNNEI. In DNA form, the CDR3 reads TGTGCCAGCCGAGGGACAGGGCAACGGGAGACCCAGTACTTC. Encoded protein: CASRGTGQRETQYF.

V usage is TRBV2 and J usage is TRBJ1-1; TRBD1 might be the D (6 bases). CDR3 length: 14 amino acids. Germline CDR1 reads SNHLY; CDR2 reads FYNNEI. V was cut by 6 bases and J by 0 bases, with 11 bases left in between. The chain's CDR3 is CASRRGGMNTEAFF. DNA for the CDR3: TGTGCCAGCAGGAGGGGGGGGATGAACACTGAAGCTTTCTTT.

The rearrangement links TRBV29-1 to TRBJ2-6; no clear D. Germline V gene sequence: CDR1 SQVTM, CDR2 ANQGSEA. The length of the CDR3 is 14 residues. Trimming stripped 3 bases from V and 4 bases from J, with 10 bases between. CDR3 nucleotide sequence: TGCAGCGTTGACGGGCGGCCGGGGGCCAACGTCCTGACTTTC. Translation: CSVDGRPGANVLTF. The whole variable domain, remainder taken from reference TRBV29-1 and TRBJ2-6, is SAVISQKPSRDICQRGTSLTIQCQVDSQVTMMFWYRQQPGQSLTLIATANQGSEATYESGFVIDKFPISRPNLTFSTLTVSNMSPEDSSIYLCSVDGRPGANVLTFGAGSRLTVL.

V and J are TRBV20-1 and TRBJ1-3; D may be TRBD1 (6 bases). The V and J ends lost 0 bases and 0 bases respectively, with 9 bases between them. CDR1 and CDR2 (germline): DFQATT, SNEGSKA (reference sequence). The CDR3 is 15 amino acids. The CDR3 nucleotides read TGCAGTGCTAGAGAGGGGACAAACTCTGGAAACACCATATATTTT. Its protein product is CSAREGTNSGNTIYF.

V and J are TRBV7-6 and TRBJ2-7; the D gene is possibly TRBD1 (7 bases). The CDR3 covers 17 residues. Germline CDR1 SGHVS, CDR2 FNYEAQ. The V end was cut by 4 bases, the J end by 2 bases, with 21 bases between. CDR3 sequence reads: CASSSTPSGGGPYEQYF. CDR3 DNA sequence: TGTGCCAGCAGCTCCACGCCCAGCGGAGGGGGCCCCTACGAGCAGTACTTC.

The sample holds many counts of this clonotype. The genes are TRBV24-1 and TRBJ1-2; D might be TRBD1 (5 bases). Per the germline V gene, CDR1 is KGHDR and CDR2 is SFDVKD. CDR3 size: 14 residues. The V end lost 5 bases, the J end lost 2 bases, and 11 bases lay between the germline ends. This CDR3 reads CATSGGTLNYGYTF. Here the CDR3 DNA reads TGTGCCACCAGTGGGGGGACCTTAAACTATGGCTACACCTTC.

This clonotype was seen more than once but under ten times. The chain combines TRBV15 with TRBJ1-4; perhaps TRBD1 as D (5 bases). V was clipped by 4 bases and J by 3 bases, with 12 bases between them. Germline CDR1 is LNHNV and CDR2 is YYDKDF (reference sequence). The CDR3 consists of 15 residues. The CDR3 DNA follows: TGTGCCACCAGCACAGCCGACAGAGCTAATGAAAAACTGTTTTTT. It specifies CATSTADRANEKLFF.

In its sample, this clonotype was seen many times. The genes are TRBV7-9 and TRBJ1-5, with D tentatively TRBD1 (5 bases). Germline V lookup: CDR1 SEHNR, CDR2 FQNEAQ (reference sequence). V gave up 3 bases and J gave up 14 bases, with 20 bases separating them. The CDR3 is made up of 14 amino acids. CDR3: CASSFRDWGRYEHF. CDR3 bases: TGTGCCAGCAGCTTTAGGGACTGGGGGAGGTACGAGCATTTT.

This chain connects TRBV10-3 to TRBJ2-7; 10 nucleotides match TRBD1. The CDR3 spans 14 residues. Unmatched junction bases numbered 8, after V lost 10 bases and J lost 2 bases. From germline, CDR1 is ENHRY and CDR2 SYGVKD. This CDR3 is CATEGGTGAYEQYF. CDR3 DNA sequence: TGTGCCACCGAGGGAGGGACAGGGGCCTACGAGCAGTACTTC.

In its sample, this clonotype was seen a few times. The rearrangement joins TRBV19 to TRBJ1-1, with D tentatively TRBD1 (5 bases). The CDR3 contains 13 residues. Per the germline V gene, CDR1 is LNHDA and CDR2 is SQIVND (reference sequence). Between the trimmed V and J ends, which lost 8 bases and 1 base, there was a span of 11 bases. The CDR3 reads CASRRGRNTEAFF. The CDR3 nucleotides are TGTGCCAGTCGGCGGGGGAGGAACACTGAAGCTTTCTTT.